The 7 T cell receptor beta chains in this list originate from one sample, sequenced in a study of shared clonotypes between healthy human individuals. Only in-frame clones appear in the TCRdb table, and some are missing; sequencing was by immunoSEQ multiplex PCR. The data contain approximately 2,000,000 clones, 85% to 95% of them singletons. The sequenced sample was naive CD4+ T cells from PBMCs. Subset defined: CD45RA+ positively selected. The receptors were sampled from a man aged 18 to 29 in good health. Some clones in this sample may be carry-over from other donors' samples.

This sequence joins TRBV7-8 and TRBJ2-3; tentatively, D is TRBD1 or TRBD2 (5 bases each). Germline V gene sequence: CDR1 SGHVS, CDR2 FQNEAQ. Trimming shortened V by 3 bases and J by 7 bases, and 17 bases separated the two germline ends. The CDR3 runs 15 residues. Here the CDR3 DNA reads TGTGCCAGCAGCTTGGTCGGGACCGGACTGTATACGCAGTATTTT. Protein sequence: CASSLVGTGLYTQYF.

Worth noting for this clone: This specimen includes other DNA sequences encoding the same CDR3. The chain uses TRBV27 and TRBJ2-7; 8 nucleotides align to TRBD1. This CDR3 comprises 14 residues. Germline V gene sequence: CDR1 MNHEY, CDR2 SMNVEV (reference sequence). V shed 5 bases and J 4 bases; nucleotides not matched to a gene: 7. The CDR3 DNA reads as TGTGCCAGCAGTCTAGGACAGGGCGGGTACGAGCAGTACTTC. Residues: CASSLGQGGYEQYF.

The V and J genes are TRBV27 and TRBJ2-5, with unresolved D. The CDR3 is 12 residues long. With 5 bases removed from V and 0 bases from J, the gap between germline ends came to 4 bases. CDR1 and CDR2 from the germline V gene are MNHEY and SMNVEV (reference sequence). The CDR3 sequence is CASSLDQETQYF. CDR3 DNA sequence: TGTGCCAGCAGTCTAGACCAAGAGACCCAGTACTTC.

The chain recombines TRBV5-5 with TRBJ2-7, with 8 bases matching TRBD1. The CDR3 has 15 residues. V was clipped by 4 bases and J by 3 bases; unmatched bases: 9. In germline, CDR1 is SGHKS, CDR2 YYEKEE (reference sequence). The chain's CDR3 is CASSPDPGQDYEQYF. DNA of the CDR3: TGTGCCAGCAGCCCTGACCCGGGACAGGACTACGAGCAGTACTTC.

This sequence joins TRBV10-3 and TRBJ2-7; D not resolved. The V and J ends lost 10 bases and 9 bases respectively, with 22 bases between them. CDR3 length: 13 amino acids. From germline, CDR1 is ENHRY and CDR2 SYGVKD. CDR3 loop: CATAEGSTLRQYF. The CDR3 nucleotides are TGTGCCACTGCCGAAGGGTCCACCCTACGGCAGTACTTC.

V is TRBV27 and J is TRBJ1-2; possibly TRBD1 for D (5 bases). The germline V gene encodes CDR1 MNHEY and CDR2 SMNVEV (reference sequence). The CDR3 covers 17 residues. With 6 bases removed from V and 4 bases from J, the gap between germline ends came to 24 bases. CDR3 sequence reads: CASSPNLGQGLSYGYTF. The CDR3 DNA reads as TGTGCCAGCAGCCCCAACCTGGGGCAGGGACTTTCCTATGGCTACACCTTC.

The gene calls are TRBV25-1 and TRBJ2-4; D perhaps matches TRBD1 (6 bases). V lost 6 bases to trimming and J lost 2 bases, with 14 bases between them. The CDR3 has 15 residues. Per germline, CDR1 MGHDK and CDR2 SYGVNS. CDR3 DNA: TGTGCCAGCAGGGGGGCCCGGGGTTCCAAAAACATTCAGTACTTC. It translates to CASRGARGSKNIQYF.